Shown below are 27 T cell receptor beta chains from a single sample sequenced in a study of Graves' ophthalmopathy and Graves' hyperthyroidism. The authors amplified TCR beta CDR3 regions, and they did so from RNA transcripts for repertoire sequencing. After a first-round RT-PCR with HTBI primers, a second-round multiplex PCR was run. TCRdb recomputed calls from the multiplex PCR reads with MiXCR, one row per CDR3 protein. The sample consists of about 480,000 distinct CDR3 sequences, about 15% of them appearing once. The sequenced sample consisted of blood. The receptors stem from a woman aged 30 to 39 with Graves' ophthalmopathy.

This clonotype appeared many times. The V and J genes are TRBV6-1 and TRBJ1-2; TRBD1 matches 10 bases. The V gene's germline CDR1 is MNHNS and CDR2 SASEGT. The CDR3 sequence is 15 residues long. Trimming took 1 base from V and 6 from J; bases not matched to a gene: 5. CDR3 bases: TGTGCCAGCAGTGAAGGGGGACAGGGGAATCATGGCTACACCTTC. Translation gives CASSEGGQGNHGYTF.

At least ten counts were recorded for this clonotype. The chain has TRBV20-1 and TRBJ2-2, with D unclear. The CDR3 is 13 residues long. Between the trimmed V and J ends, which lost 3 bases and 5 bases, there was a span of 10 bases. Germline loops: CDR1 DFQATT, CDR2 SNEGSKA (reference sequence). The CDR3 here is CSASLGRTGELFF. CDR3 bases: TGCAGTGCTAGCCTAGGAAGGACCGGGGAGCTGTTTTTT.

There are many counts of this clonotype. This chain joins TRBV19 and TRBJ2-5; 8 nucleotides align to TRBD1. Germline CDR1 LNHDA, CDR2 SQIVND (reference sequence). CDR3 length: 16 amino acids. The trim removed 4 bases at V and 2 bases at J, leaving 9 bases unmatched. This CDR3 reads CASSKKDRGPQETQYF. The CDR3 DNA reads TGTGCCAGTAGTAAGAAAGACAGGGGACCACAAGAGACCCAGTACTTC.

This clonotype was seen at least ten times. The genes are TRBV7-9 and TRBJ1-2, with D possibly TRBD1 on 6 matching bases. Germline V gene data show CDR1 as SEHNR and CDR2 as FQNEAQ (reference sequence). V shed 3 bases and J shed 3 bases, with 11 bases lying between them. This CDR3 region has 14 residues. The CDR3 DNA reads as TGTGCCAGCAGCTTGGAAGGACAGCACTATGGCTACACCTTC. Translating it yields CASSLEGQHYGYTF.

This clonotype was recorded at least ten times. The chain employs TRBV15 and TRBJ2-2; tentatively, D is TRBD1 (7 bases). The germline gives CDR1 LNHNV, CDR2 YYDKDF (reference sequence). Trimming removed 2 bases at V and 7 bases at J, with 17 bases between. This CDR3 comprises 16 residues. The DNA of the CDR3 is TGTGCCACCAGCAGAAGCAGGGGGACTTTCATCGGGGAGCTGTTTTTT. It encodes CATSRSRGTFIGELFF.

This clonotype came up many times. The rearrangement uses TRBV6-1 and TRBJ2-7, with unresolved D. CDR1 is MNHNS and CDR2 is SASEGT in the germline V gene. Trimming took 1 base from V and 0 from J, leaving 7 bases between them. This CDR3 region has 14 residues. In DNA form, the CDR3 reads TGTGCCAGCAGTGAAGACGGAAGCTCCTACGAGCAGTACTTC. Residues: CASSEDGSSYEQYF.

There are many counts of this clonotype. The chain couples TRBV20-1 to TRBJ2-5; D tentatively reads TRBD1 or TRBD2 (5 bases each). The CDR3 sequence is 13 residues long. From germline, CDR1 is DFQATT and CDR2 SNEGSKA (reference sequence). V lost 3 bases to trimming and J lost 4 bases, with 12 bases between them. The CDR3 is CSARAAGTETQYF. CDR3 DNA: TGCAGTGCTAGGGCGGCAGGGACAGAGACCCAGTACTTC.

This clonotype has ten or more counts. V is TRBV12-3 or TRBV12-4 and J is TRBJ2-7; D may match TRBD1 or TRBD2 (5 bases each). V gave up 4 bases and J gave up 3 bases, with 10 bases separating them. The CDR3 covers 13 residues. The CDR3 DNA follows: TGTGCCAGCAGTTACGGGACGGACTACGAGCAGTACTTC. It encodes CASSYGTDYEQYF.

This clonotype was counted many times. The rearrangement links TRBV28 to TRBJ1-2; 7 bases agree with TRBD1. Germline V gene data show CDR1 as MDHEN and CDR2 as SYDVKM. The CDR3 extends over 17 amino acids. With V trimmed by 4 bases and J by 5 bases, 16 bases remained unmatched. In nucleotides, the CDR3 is TGTGCCAGCAGTTCCCATAAATACAGGGGAGTCCGTTATGGCTACACCTTC. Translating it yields CASSSHKYRGVRYGYTF.

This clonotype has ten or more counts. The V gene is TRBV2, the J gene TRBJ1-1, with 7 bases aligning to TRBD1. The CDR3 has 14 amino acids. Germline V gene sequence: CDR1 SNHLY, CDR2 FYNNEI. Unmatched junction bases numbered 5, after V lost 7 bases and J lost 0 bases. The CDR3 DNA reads TGTGCCAGCATCCGACAGGGCCTGAACACTGAAGCTTTCTTT. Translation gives CASIRQGLNTEAFF.

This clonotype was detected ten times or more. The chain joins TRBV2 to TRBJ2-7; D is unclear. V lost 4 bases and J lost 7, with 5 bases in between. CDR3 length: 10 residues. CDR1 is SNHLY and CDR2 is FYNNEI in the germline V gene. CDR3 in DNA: TGTGCCAGCAGTGGTCAGGAGCAGTACTTC. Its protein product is CASSGQEQYF.

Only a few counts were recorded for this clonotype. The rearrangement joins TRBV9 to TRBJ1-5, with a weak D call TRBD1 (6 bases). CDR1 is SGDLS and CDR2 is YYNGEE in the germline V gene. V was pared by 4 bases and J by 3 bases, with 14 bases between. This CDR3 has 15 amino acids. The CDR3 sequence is CASSPQGSTNQPQHF. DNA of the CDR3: TGTGCCAGCAGCCCACAGGGTTCTACCAATCAGCCCCAGCATTTT. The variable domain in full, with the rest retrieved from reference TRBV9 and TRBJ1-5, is DSGVTQTPKHLITATGQRVTLRCSPRSGDLSVYWYQQSLDQGLQFLIQYYNGEERAKGNILERFSAQQFPDLHSELNLSSLELGDSALYFCASSPQGSTNQPQHFGDGTRLSIL.

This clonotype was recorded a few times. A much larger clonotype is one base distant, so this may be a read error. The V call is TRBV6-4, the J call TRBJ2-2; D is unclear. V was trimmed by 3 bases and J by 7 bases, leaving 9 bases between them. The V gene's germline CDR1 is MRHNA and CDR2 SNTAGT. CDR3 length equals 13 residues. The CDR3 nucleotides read TGTGCCAGCAGTGAATACGGGTTCGGGGAGCTGTTTTTT. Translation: CASSEYGFGELFF.

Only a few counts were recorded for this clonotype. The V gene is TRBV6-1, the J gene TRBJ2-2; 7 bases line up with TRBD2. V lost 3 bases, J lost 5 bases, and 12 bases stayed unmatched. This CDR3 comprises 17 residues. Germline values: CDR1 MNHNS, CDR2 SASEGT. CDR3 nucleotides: TGTGCCAGCAGTGAGAGTGGGCGGGGGTCAGGGACCGGGGAGCTGTTTTTT. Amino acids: CASSESGRGSGTGELFF.

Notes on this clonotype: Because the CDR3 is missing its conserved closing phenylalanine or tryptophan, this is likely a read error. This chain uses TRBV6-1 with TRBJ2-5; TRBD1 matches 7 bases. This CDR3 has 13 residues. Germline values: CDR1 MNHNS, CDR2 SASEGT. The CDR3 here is CASTRGLQESQYY. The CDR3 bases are TGTGCCAGCACGAGGGGGCTTCAAGAGTCCCAGTACTAC.

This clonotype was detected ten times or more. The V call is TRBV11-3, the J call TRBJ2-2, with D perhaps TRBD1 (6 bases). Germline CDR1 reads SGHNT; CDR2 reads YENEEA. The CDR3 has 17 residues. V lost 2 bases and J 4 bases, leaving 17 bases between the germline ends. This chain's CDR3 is CASSLYRAQGSTGELFF. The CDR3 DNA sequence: TGTGCCAGCAGCTTATACAGGGCCCAGGGTAGCACCGGGGAGCTGTTTTTT.

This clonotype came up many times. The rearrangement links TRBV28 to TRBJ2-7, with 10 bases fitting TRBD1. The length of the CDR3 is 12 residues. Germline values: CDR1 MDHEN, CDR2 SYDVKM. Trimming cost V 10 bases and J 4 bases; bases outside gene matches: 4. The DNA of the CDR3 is TGTGCCATCGGGACAGGGGTATACGAGCAGTACTTC. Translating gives CAIGTGVYEQYF.

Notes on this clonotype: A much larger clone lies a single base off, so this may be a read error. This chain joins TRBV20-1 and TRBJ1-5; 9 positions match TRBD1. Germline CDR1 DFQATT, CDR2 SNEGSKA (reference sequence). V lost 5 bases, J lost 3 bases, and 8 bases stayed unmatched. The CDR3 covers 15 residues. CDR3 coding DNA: TGCAGTGCTCAACAGGGGGCGCTGGACAATCAGCCCCAGCATTTT. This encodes CSAQQGALDNQPQHF.

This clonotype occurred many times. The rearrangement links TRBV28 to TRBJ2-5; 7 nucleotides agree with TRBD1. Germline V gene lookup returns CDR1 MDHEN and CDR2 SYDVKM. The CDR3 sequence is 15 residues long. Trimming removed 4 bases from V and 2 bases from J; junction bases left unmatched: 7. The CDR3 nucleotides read TGTGCCAGCAGTTCCCCGGGACAGCAACAAGAGACCCAGTACTTC. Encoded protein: CASSSPGQQQETQYF.

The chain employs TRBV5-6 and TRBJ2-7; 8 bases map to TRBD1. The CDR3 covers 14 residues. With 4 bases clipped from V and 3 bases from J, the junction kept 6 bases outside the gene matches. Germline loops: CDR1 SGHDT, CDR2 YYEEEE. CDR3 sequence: CASSRPTGDYEQYF. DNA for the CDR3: TGTGCCAGCAGCCGACCGACAGGGGACTACGAGCAGTACTTC. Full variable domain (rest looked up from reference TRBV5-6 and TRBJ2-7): DAGVTQSPTHLIKTRGQQVTLRCSPKSGHDTVSWYQQALGQGPQFIFQYYEEEERQRGNFPDRFSGHQFPNYSSELNVNALLLGDSALYLCASSRPTGDYEQYFGPGTRLTVT.

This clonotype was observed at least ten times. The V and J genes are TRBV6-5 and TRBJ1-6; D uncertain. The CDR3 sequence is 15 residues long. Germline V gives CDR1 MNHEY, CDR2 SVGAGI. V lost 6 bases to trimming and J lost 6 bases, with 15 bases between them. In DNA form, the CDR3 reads TGTGCCAGCAGAACAGAATGGTTCGCTAATTCACCCCTCCACTTT. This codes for CASRTEWFANSPLHF.

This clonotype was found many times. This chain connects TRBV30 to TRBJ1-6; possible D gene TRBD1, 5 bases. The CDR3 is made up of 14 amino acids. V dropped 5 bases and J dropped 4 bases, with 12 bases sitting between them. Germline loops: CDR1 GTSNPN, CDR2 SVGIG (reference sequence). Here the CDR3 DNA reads TGTGCCTGGCCCCGGGGGTATTATAATTCACCCCTCCACTTT. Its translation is CAWPRGYYNSPLHF.

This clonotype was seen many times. The CDR3 sequence is CASYMDYGYTF. The CDR3 nucleotides are TGTGCCTCCTACATGGACTATGGCTACACCTTC. The chain couples TRBV12-5 to TRBJ1-2, with D uncertain. The CDR3 has 11 residues. Germline V gene data show CDR1 as LGHNT and CDR2 as FRNRAP. The full variable domain, rest sourced from reference TRBV12-5 and TRBJ1-2, is DARVTQTPRHKVTEMGQEVTMRCQPILGHNTVFWYRQTMMQGLELLAYFRNRAPLDDSGMPKDRFSAEMPDATLATLKIQPSEPRDSAVYFCASYMDYGYTFGSGTRLTVV.

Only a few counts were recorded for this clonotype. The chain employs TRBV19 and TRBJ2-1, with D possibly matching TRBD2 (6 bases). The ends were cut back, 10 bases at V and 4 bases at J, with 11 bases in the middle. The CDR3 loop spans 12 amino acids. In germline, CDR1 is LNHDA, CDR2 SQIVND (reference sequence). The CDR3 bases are TGTGCCACTTCAGCGGGTTACAATGAGCAGTTCTTC. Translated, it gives CATSAGYNEQFF.

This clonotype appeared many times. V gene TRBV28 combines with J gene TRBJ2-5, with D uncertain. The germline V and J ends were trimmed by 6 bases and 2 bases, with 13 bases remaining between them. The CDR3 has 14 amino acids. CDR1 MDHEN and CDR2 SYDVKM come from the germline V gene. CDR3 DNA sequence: TGTGCCAGCAGGGCACGGATCGGGCAAGAGACCCAGTACTTC. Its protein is CASRARIGQETQYF.

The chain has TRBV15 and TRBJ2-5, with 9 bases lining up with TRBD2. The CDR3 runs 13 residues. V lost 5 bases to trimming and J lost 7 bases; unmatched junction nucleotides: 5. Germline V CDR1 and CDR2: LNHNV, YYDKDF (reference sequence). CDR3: CATSQRTSATQYF. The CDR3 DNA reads TGTGCCACCAGCCAACGGACTAGCGCGACCCAGTACTTC.

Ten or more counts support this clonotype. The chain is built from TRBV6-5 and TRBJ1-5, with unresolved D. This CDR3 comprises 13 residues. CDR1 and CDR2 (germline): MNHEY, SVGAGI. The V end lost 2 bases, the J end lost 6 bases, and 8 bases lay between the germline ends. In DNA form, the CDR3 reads TGTGCCAGCAGTTACAGGGAGGCTCAGCCCCAGCATTTT. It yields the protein CASSYREAQPQHF.